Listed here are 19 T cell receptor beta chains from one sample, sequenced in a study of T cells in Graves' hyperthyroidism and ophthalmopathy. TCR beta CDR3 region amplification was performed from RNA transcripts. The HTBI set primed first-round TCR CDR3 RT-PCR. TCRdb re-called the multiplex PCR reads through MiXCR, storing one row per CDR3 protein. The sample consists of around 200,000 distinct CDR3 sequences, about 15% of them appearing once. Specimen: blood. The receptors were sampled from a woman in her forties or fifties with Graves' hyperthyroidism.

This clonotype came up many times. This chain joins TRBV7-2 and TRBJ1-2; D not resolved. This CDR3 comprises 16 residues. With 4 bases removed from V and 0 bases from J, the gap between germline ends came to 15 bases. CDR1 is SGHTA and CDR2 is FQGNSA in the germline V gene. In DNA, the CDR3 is TGTGCCAGCAGCTCCTGGCCCCGGGGAGCTAACTATGGCTACACCTTC. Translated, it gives CASSSWPRGANYGYTF.

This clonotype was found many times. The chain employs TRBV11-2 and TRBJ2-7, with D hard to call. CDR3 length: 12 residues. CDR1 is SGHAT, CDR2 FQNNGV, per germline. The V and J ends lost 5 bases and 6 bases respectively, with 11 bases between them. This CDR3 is CASSLTRVEQYF. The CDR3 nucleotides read TGTGCCAGCAGCCTGACAAGGGTCGAGCAGTACTTC.

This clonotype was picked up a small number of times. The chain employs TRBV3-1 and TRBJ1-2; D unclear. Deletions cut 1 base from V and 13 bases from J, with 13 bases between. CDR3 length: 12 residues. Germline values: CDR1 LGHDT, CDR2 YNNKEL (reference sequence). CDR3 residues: CASSQVLRGCTF. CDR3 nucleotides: TGTGCCAGCAGCCAAGTTTTGCGGGGTTGCACCTTC.

The CDR3 nucleotides read TGTGCCAGTAGTAAGGGACAGGGTTCCGGGGCCAACGTCCTGACTTTC. Encoded protein: CASSKGQGSGANVLTF. The chain carries TRBV19 and TRBJ2-6, with 9 bases identical to TRBD1. V lost 4 bases, J lost 4 bases, and 5 bases stayed unmatched. The CDR3 sequence is 16 residues long. Germline V gene sequence: CDR1 LNHDA, CDR2 SQIVND (reference sequence).

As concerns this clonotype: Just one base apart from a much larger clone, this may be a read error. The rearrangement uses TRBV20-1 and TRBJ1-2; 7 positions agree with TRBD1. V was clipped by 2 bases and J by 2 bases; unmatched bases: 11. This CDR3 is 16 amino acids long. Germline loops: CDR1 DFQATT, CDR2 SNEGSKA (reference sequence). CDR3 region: CSARPPDRSLNYGYTF. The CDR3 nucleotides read TGCAGTGCTAGACCTCCGGACAGGAGCCTGAACTATGGCTACACCTTC.

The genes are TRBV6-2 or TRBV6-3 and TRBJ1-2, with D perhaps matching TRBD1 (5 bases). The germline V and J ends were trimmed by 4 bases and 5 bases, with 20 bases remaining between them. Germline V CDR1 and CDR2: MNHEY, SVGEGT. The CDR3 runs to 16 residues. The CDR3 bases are TGTGCCAGCAGTTGGACCGGGACTGCAGACCGTTATGGCTACACCTTC. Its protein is CASSWTGTADRYGYTF.

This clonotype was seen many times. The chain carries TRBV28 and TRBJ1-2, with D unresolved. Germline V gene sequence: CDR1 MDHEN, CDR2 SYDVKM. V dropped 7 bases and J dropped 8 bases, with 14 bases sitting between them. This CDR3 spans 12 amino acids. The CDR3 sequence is CASTLGSKGYTF. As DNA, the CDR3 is TGTGCCAGCACTCTGGGGAGTAAAGGCTACACCTTC.

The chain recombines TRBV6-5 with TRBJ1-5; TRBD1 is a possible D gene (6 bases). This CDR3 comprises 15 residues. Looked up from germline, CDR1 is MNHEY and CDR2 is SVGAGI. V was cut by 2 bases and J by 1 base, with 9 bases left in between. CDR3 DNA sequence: TGTGCCAGCAGTTACCAGGGGCGGAGCAATCAGCCCCAGCATTTT. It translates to CASSYQGRSNQPQHF.

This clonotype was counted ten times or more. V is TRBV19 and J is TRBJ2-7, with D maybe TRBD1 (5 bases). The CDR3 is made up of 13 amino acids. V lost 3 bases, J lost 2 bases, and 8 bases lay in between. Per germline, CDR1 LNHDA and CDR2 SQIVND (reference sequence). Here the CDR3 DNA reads TGTGCCAGTAGTATTGGCAGGGCCTACGAGCAGTACTTC. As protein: CASSIGRAYEQYF.

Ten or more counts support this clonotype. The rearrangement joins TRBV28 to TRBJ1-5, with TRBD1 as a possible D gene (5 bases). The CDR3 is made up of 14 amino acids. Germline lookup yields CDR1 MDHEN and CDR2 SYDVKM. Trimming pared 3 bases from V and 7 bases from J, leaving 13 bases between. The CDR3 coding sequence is TGTGCCAGCAGTTTTCGGGGGATTGGACAGCCCCAGCATTTT. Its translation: CASSFRGIGQPQHF.

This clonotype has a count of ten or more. CDR3 in amino acids: CASSSPGLGAYEQYF. As DNA, the CDR3 is TGTGCCAGCAGTTCGCCGGGACTAGGGGCCTACGAGCAGTACTTC. The J gene is TRBJ2-7, the V gene TRBV12-3 or TRBV12-4; TRBD2 aligns across 8 bases. CDR3 length: 15 residues. Losses at the gene ends were 4 bases for V and 2 bases for J; bases not matched to a gene: 7.

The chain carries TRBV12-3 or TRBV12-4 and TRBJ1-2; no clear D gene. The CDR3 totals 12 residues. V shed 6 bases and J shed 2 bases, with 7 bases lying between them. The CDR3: CASRPLNYGYTF. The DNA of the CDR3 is TGTGCCAGCAGACCCTTGAACTATGGCTACACCTTC.

CDR3 DNA sequence: TGCAGTGCTAGTGACCCGGGACATCCCGGGGTGAGGCAGTATTTT. It translates to CSASDPGHPGVRQYF. The chain couples TRBV20-1 to TRBJ2-3; possible D gene TRBD1, 6 bases. Trimming removed 3 bases from V and 11 bases from J, with 24 bases in between. Germline-derived CDR1 and CDR2 are DFQATT and SNEGSKA (reference sequence). The CDR3 totals 15 residues.

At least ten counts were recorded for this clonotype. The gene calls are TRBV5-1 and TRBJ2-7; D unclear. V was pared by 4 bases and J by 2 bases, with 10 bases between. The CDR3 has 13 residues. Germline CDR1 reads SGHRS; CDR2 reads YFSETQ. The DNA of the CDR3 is TGCGCCAGCAGCCTACGCGGCACCTACGAGCAGTACTTC. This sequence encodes CASSLRGTYEQYF. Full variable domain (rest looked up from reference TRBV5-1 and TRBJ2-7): KAGVTQTPRYLIKTRGQQVTLSCSPISGHRSVSWYQQTPGQGLQFLFEYFSETQRNKGNFPGRFSGRQFSNSRSEMNVSTLELGDSALYLCASSLRGTYEQYFGPGTRLTVT.

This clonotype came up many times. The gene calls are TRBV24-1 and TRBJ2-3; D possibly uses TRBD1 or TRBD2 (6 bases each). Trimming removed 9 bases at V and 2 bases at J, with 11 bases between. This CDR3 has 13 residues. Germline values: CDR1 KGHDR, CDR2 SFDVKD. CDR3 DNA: TGTGCCACCGGGTGGGGGGCCACAGATACGCAGTATTTT. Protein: CATGWGATDTQYF.

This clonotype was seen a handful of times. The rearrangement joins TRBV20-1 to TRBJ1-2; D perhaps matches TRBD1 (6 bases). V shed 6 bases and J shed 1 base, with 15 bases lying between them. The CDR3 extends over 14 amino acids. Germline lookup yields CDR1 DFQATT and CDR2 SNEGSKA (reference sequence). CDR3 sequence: CSAHDRSGNYGYTF. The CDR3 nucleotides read TGCAGTGCCCACGACAGGTCGGGTAACTATGGCTACACCTTC.

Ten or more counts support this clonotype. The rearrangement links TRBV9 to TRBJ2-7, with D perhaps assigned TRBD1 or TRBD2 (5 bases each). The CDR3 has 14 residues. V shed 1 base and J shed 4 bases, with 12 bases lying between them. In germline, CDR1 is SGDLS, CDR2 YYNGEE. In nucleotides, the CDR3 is TGTGCCAGCAGCGTATCGGGGCTGGGGTACGAGCAGTACTTC. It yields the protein CASSVSGLGYEQYF. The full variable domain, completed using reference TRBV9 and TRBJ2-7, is DSGVTQTPKHLITATGQRVTLRCSPRSGDLSVYWYQQSLDQGLQFLIQYYNGEERAKGNILERFSAQQFPDLHSELNLSSLELGDSALYFCASSVSGLGYEQYFGPGTRLTVT.

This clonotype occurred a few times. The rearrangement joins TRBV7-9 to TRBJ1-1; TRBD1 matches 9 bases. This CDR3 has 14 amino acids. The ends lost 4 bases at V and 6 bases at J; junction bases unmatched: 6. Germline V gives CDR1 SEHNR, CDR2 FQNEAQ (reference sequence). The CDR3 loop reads CASSSWDRVAEAFF. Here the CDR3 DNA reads TGTGCCAGCAGCTCTTGGGACAGGGTCGCTGAAGCTTTCTTT.

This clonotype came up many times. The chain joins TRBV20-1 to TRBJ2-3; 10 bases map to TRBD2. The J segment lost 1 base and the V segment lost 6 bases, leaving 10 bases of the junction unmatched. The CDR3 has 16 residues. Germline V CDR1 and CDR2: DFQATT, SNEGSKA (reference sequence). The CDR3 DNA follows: TGCAGTGCCCTCCTCGACCTAGCGGGAGGCACAGATACGCAGTATTTT. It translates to CSALLDLAGGTDTQYF.